This T cell receptor beta chain was recorded in a study of T cells in Graves' hyperthyroidism and ophthalmopathy. CDR1 is SGHAT and CDR2 is FQDESV in the germline V gene (reference sequence). The CDR3 length is 15 residues. The ends were cut back, 8 bases at V and 0 bases at J, with 16 bases in the middle. Amplification of TCR beta CDR3 regions was performed using RNA transcripts as template. During a first-round RT-PCR of the TCR CDR3, the HTBI primer set was used. TCRdb reanalysed the multiplex PCR reads using MiXCR and keeps one entry per CDR3 protein. The sample contains some 600,000 distinct CDR3 sequences, 40% to 55% of which appear only once.

The sample was peripheral blood or thyroid tissue (not recorded which). V is TRBV11-1 and J is TRBJ2-5; D is possibly TRBD2 (6 bases). This clonotype originated in a woman aged 18-35 years with Graves' hyperthyroidism. The CDR3 is CASSTGVLYQETQYF. Here the CDR3 DNA reads TGTGCCAGCTCGACGGGAGTCCTGTACCAAGAGACCCAGTACTTC.